This entry lists 19 T cell receptor beta chains sequenced from one sample in a study of T cell responses to AZD1222 COVID-19 vaccine. Generated by immunoSEQ multiplex PCR, the TCRdb table keeps only in-frame clones and is missing some. The sample lists about 150,000 clones; roughly nine tenths were seen once. The specimen was peripheral blood, collected after recovery from COVID-19. Receptors originate from an adult who had recovered from COVID-19.

The rearrangement uses TRBV21-1 and TRBJ1-2. TRBV21-1 represents a pseudogene. CDR3 length: 18 residues. CDR3 residues: CASSAKPRAAGSNYGYTF. CDR3 DNA sequence: TGTGCCAGCAGCGCCAAACCCCGGGCAGCGGGTTCTAACTATGGCTACACCTTC.

V is TRBV5-5 and J is TRBJ1-6, with 7 bases fitting TRBD1. Trimming at V came to 1 base and at J to 9 bases, leaving 7 bases not matched to a gene. In germline, CDR1 is SGHKS, CDR2 YYEKEE (reference sequence). The CDR3 contains 15 residues. As DNA, the CDR3 is TGTGCCAGCAGCTTGAGTCAGGGGGTAAGTTCACCCCTCCACTTT. It translates to CASSLSQGVSSPLHF. The full variable domain, completed using reference TRBV5-5 and TRBJ1-6, is DAGVTQSPTHLIKTRGQQVTLRCSPISGHKSVSWYQQVLGQGPQFIFQYYEKEERGRGNFPDRFSARQFPNYSSELNVNALLLGDSALYLCASSLSQGVSSPLHFGNGTRLTVT.

The J gene is TRBJ2-5, the V gene TRBV4-1, with TRBD2 matching over 10 bases. Germline-derived CDR1 and CDR2 are MGHRA and YSYEKL. V was clipped by 3 bases and J by 1 base; unmatched bases: 5. CDR3 length equals 16 residues. The DNA for the CDR3 is TGCGCCAGCAGCCAGAGACTAGCGGGCCTCCAAGAGACCCAGTACTTC. As protein: CASSQRLAGLQETQYF.

This chain links TRBV7-9 with TRBJ2-2; D may be TRBD1 (5 bases). V lost 2 bases and J lost 5, with 12 bases in between. The CDR3 totals 15 residues. Germline CDR1 is SEHNR and CDR2 is FQNEAQ (reference sequence). The CDR3 protein is CASSLSRVRTGELFF. The CDR3 DNA reads as TGTGCCAGCAGCTTATCCAGGGTGCGGACCGGGGAGCTGTTTTTT.

This clone was seen only a few times. V usage is TRBV10-3 and J usage is TRBJ1-1, with D maybe TRBD1 (5 bases). The CDR3 covers 11 residues. V was cut by 8 bases and J by 11 bases, with 15 bases left in between. Germline V gives CDR1 ENHRY, CDR2 SYGVKD. The CDR3 loop reads CAIGAEGAAFF. As DNA, the CDR3 is TGTGCCATCGGGGCTGAAGGGGCGGCTTTCTTT.

Here the CDR3 DNA reads TGTGCCAGCAGCTTAGCGGCAGGCTTCGTTCCTGAGCAGTTCTTC. Protein: CASSLAAGFVPEQFF. The V and J genes are TRBV7-9 and TRBJ2-1; D remains ambiguous. This CDR3 contains 15 residues. The germline gives CDR1 SEHNR, CDR2 FQNEAQ (reference sequence). The V end lost 0 bases, the J end lost 9 bases, and 15 bases lay between the germline ends.

The J gene is TRBJ1-1, the V gene TRBV10-3; 10 positions match TRBD1. The germline V gene has CDR1 ENHRY and CDR2 SYGVKD. This CDR3 has 14 amino acids. Trimming took 4 bases from V and 4 from J; bases not matched to a gene: 3. CDR3 sequence: CAISGGQGSTEAFF. The CDR3 DNA follows: TGTGCCATCAGTGGGGGACAGGGGAGCACTGAAGCTTTCTTT.

V is TRBV7-3 and J is TRBJ2-3; D possibly corresponds to TRBD1 (6 bases). V lost 5 bases, J lost 6 bases, and 12 bases lay in between. The V gene's germline CDR1 is SGHTA and CDR2 FQGTGA. CDR3 length: 13 residues. The CDR3 loop is CASSNTGMDTQYF. The CDR3 DNA reads as TGTGCCAGCAGCAACACAGGGATGGATACGCAGTATTTT.

The chain recombines TRBV6-6 with TRBJ2-2; possibly TRBD1 for D (6 bases). Germline CDR1 and CDR2: MNHNY and SVGAGI (reference sequence). Trimming removed 2 bases from V and 7 bases from J, with 14 bases in between. The CDR3 is 15 residues long. CDR3 sequence reads: CASSYGQGYGGELFF. The CDR3 region has the DNA TGTGCCAGCAGTTACGGGCAGGGGTACGGCGGGGAGCTGTTTTTT.

The V and J genes are TRBV5-4 and TRBJ1-2; D may be TRBD1 (5 bases). Per the germline V gene, CDR1 is SGHNT and CDR2 is YYREEE (reference sequence). The CDR3 runs to 14 residues. Trimming cost V 0 bases and J 5 bases, with 11 bases left between them. In nucleotides, the CDR3 is TGTGCCAGCAGCTTGGCCAGGGAGGTATATGGCTACACCTTC. This sequence encodes CASSLAREVYGYTF.

This chain links TRBV7-8 with TRBJ1-2; a weak D match, TRBD1 (6 bases). The CDR3 runs to 16 residues. The germline gives CDR1 SGHVS, CDR2 FQNEAQ. V lost 1 base and J 2 bases, leaving 14 bases between the germline ends. Written as DNA, the CDR3 is TGTGCCAGCAGCTTAGGAAAGGACAGAGAAAACTATGGCTACACCTTC. Protein: CASSLGKDRENYGYTF.

The CDR3 DNA sequence: TGTGCCAGCAGCGTTTCCCGGGGCTATGGCTACACCTTC. Its translation: CASSVSRGYGYTF. The chain is built from TRBV12-3 or TRBV12-4 and TRBJ1-2, with D unresolved. V was cut by 6 bases and J by 4 bases, with 12 bases left in between. The CDR3 covers 13 residues.

The rearrangement uses TRBV5-4 and TRBJ1-6; D ambiguous. This CDR3 contains 12 residues. V was shortened by 2 bases and J by 9 bases, with 6 bases between the two germline ends. Germline V gene data show CDR1 as SGHNT and CDR2 as YYREEE (reference sequence). CDR3 residues: CASSLNVSPLHF. CDR3 DNA: TGTGCCAGCAGCTTAAACGTTTCACCCCTCCACTTT.

This rearrangement joins TRBV6-4 to TRBJ1-1; D uncertain. The CDR3 sequence is 14 residues long. Trimming stripped 0 bases from V and 6 bases from J, with 11 bases between. Germline CDR1 MRHNA, CDR2 SNTAGT. CDR3 bases: TGTGCCAGCAGTGACTCTAGGGAAAGTGCTGAAGCTTTCTTT. This sequence encodes CASSDSRESAEAFF.

V usage is TRBV6-2 or TRBV6-3 and J usage is TRBJ2-7; maybe TRBD2 (5 bases). The germline V and J ends were trimmed by 2 bases and 1 base, with 12 bases remaining between them. The CDR3 spans 15 residues. Germline V lookup: CDR1 MNHEY, CDR2 SVGEGT. The CDR3 loop is CASSYRSSPSYEQYF. CDR3 DNA: TGTGCCAGCAGTTACAGGTCTAGCCCTTCCTACGAGCAGTACTTC.

This chain connects TRBV6-5 to TRBJ2-5, with D possibly being TRBD2 (7 bases). Per germline, CDR1 MNHEY and CDR2 SVGAGI. The V end lost 4 bases, the J end lost 0 bases, and 12 bases lay between the germline ends. The CDR3 loop spans 15 amino acids. The CDR3 is CASSSGGTNQETQYF. The CDR3 nucleotides read TGTGCCAGCAGTTCGGGGGGCACAAACCAAGAGACCCAGTACTTC.

The J gene is TRBJ1-2, the V gene TRBV19; D is uncertain. The CDR3 runs 15 residues. The V end was cut by 5 bases, the J end by 1 base, with 14 bases between. CDR1 and CDR2 (germline): LNHDA, SQIVND (reference sequence). CDR3 loop: CASSHLGKSNYGYTF. The CDR3 DNA is TGTGCCAGTAGTCATTTGGGGAAGAGTAACTATGGCTACACCTTC.

The J gene is TRBJ2-7, the V gene TRBV5-1; D uncertain. CDR3 size: 15 residues. Germline V lookup: CDR1 SGHRS, CDR2 YFSETQ. V was trimmed by 2 bases and J by 2 bases, leaving 14 bases between them. In DNA form, the CDR3 reads TGCGCCAGCAGCTTAGGTCAGACTGGTACCTACGAGCAGTACTTC. This translates into CASSLGQTGTYEQYF.

V gene TRBV5-4 combines with J gene TRBJ2-7; D is perhaps TRBD2 (6 bases). The germline CDR1 and CDR2 sequences are SGHNT and YYREEE (reference sequence). The CDR3 has 14 amino acids. V was clipped by 0 bases and J by 3 bases, with 10 bases between them. The CDR3 region is CASSLDPGLYEQYF. Here the CDR3 DNA reads TGTGCCAGCAGCTTGGACCCGGGACTCTACGAGCAGTACTTC.